A single sample is the source of the 18 T cell receptor beta chains below, sequenced in a study of blood T cell repertoires in COVID-19. Assay used: immunoSEQ multiplex PCR; TCRdb lists only in-frame clones, some missing. The table includes some 29,000 clones, 89% detected once. The sample consisted of peripheral blood. These receptors all come from a human donor in a cohort sampled during active COVID-19.

The J gene is TRBJ1-2, the V gene TRBV6-5, with D possibly matching TRBD1 (5 bases). Deletions cut 2 bases from V and 1 base from J, with 14 bases between. From germline, CDR1 is MNHEY and CDR2 SVGAGI. This CDR3 has 16 amino acids. CDR3 coding DNA: TGTGCCAGCAGTTACCGAATTGGAGGGGATAACTATGGCTACACCTTC. Residues: CASSYRIGGDNYGYTF.

This clone is a singleton in its sample. This chain joins TRBV7-2 and TRBJ1-5, with 7 bases matching TRBD1. Trimming at V came to 2 bases and at J to 4 bases, leaving 11 bases not matched to a gene. The CDR3 sequence is 17 residues long. Germline V gene sequence: CDR1 SGHTA, CDR2 FQGNSA. CDR3 in amino acids: CASSLRGVQGRNQPQHF. The CDR3 coding sequence is TGTGCCAGCAGCTTAAGGGGAGTACAGGGGAGAAATCAGCCCCAGCATTTT. The whole variable domain, filled in from reference TRBV7-2 and TRBJ1-5, reads GAGVSQSPSNKVTEKGKDVELRCDPISGHTALYWYRQSLGQGLEFLIYFQGNSAPDKSGLPSDRFSAERTGGSVSTLTIQRTQQEDSAVYLCASSLRGVQGRNQPQHFGDGTRLSIL.

This chain joins TRBV20-1 and TRBJ2-1, with D unresolved. The V gene lost 6 bases and the J gene lost 8 bases, with 11 bases spanning the gap. The germline V gene encodes CDR1 DFQATT and CDR2 SNEGSKA (reference sequence). This CDR3 is 11 amino acids long. The CDR3 spells CSAHVGYEQFF. The CDR3 DNA is TGCAGTGCGCATGTGGGCTATGAGCAGTTCTTC.

The rearrangement uses TRBV27 and TRBJ2-7; a possible D gene is TRBD2 (5 bases). The germline V gene encodes CDR1 MNHEY and CDR2 SMNVEV (reference sequence). Trimming left V 3 bases short and J 1 base short, with 16 bases between. The CDR3 spans 16 residues. The CDR3 DNA reads as TGTGCCAGCAGTTTCGATGGATGGGGAGTTTCCTACGAGCAGTACTTC. This gives the protein CASSFDGWGVSYEQYF.

The V and J genes are TRBV25-1 and TRBJ2-7, with 8 nucleotides matching TRBD1. V dropped 0 bases and J dropped 3; count of bases not matched to a gene: 7. CDR1 is MGHDK and CDR2 is SYGVNS in the germline V gene. The CDR3 spans 16 residues. In DNA form, the CDR3 reads TGTGCCAGCAGTGAATATACAGGGGGTCTTATCTACGAGCAGTACTTC. It translates to CASSEYTGGLIYEQYF.

V and J are TRBV6-1 and TRBJ2-5; D not resolved. Germline loops: CDR1 MNHNS, CDR2 SASEGT. This CDR3 region has 12 residues. Trimming stripped 2 bases from V and 6 bases from J, with 7 bases between. DNA for the CDR3: TGTGCCAGCAGTGAAATGGCAAAGACCCAGTACTTC. This codes for CASSEMAKTQYF.

This clone showed up just once. The rearrangement uses TRBV7-8 and TRBJ1-2, with 8 bases matching TRBD1. The trim removed 0 bases at V and 6 bases at J, leaving 3 bases unmatched. The CDR3 consists of 14 residues. CDR1 and CDR2 (germline): SGHVS, FQNEAQ. CDR3 DNA sequence: TGTGCCAGCAGCTTAGCGCAGGACAGGGATGGCTACACCTTC. This translates into CASSLAQDRDGYTF.

The genes are TRBV5-1 and TRBJ1-4; 7 bases line up with TRBD1. CDR1 and CDR2 (germline): SGHRS, YFSETQ. The CDR3 runs to 16 residues. The V gene end was trimmed by 2 bases and the J gene end by 7 bases; junction bases not matched to a gene: 11. The CDR3 nucleotides are TGCGCCAGCAGCTTACGGACAGGCGGGCGAATTGAAAAACTGTTTTTT. This codes for CASSLRTGGRIEKLFF. The whole variable domain, remainder taken from reference TRBV5-1 and TRBJ1-4, is KAGVTQTPRYLIKTRGQQVTLSCSPISGHRSVSWYQQTPGQGLQFLFEYFSETQRNKGNFPGRFSGRQFSNSRSEMNVSTLELGDSALYLCASSLRTGGRIEKLFFGSGTQLSVL.

The chain combines TRBV3-1 (or the pseudogene TRBV3-2) with TRBJ2-1, with 8 bases aligning to TRBD1. The ends lost 4 bases at V and 9 bases at J; junction bases unmatched: 5. CDR3 length: 13 amino acids. Germline CDR1 and CDR2: LGHDT and YNNKEL (reference sequence). CDR3 DNA sequence: TGTGCCAGCAGCCCGGACAGGGTAAGTGAGCAGTTCTTC. Its protein is CASSPDRVSEQFF.

A single count supports this clone. This chain links TRBV11-1 with TRBJ1-1, with 7 bases fitting TRBD1. The CDR3 sequence is 14 residues long. Germline CDR1 is SGHAT and CDR2 is FQDESV (reference sequence). J was trimmed by 1 base and V by 5 bases; bases with no gene match: 4. For the CDR3, the DNA is TGTGCCAGCAGCCCAGGGACAGAGAACACTGAAGCTTTCTTT. As protein: CASSPGTENTEAFF.

The chain recombines TRBV7-2 with TRBJ2-7, with D possibly being TRBD1 (5 bases). V was cut by 4 bases and J by 8 bases, with 15 bases left in between. The CDR3 is 13 amino acids. From germline, CDR1 is SGHTA and CDR2 FQGNSA. CDR3 bases: TGTGCCAGCAGCTCCGACAGCTCTACGCAGCAGTACTTC. Translation: CASSSDSSTQQYF.

Written as DNA, the CDR3 is TGTGCCAGCAGCTTGCCAAGGGGGTCCTACGAGCAGTACTTC. Amino acid sequence: CASSLPRGSYEQYF. The chain is built from TRBV5-5 and TRBJ2-7; tentative D call: TRBD1 (6 bases). The ends were cut back, 1 base at V and 1 base at J, with 9 bases in the middle. The CDR3 has 14 amino acids. CDR1 is SGHKS and CDR2 is YYEKEE in the germline V gene (reference sequence).

This chain links TRBV4-2 with TRBJ2-1; TRBD1 agrees at 11 bases. J was trimmed by 5 bases and V by 3 bases; bases with no gene match: 3. This CDR3 has 15 amino acids. CDR1 and CDR2 (germline): LGHNA, YNFKEQ. The CDR3 loop is CASSHGTGGHNEQFF. CDR3 coding DNA: TGTGCCAGCAGCCACGGGACAGGGGGTCACAATGAGCAGTTCTTC.

The chain is built from TRBV7-9 and TRBJ2-7, with 8 bases matching TRBD1. CDR1 SEHNR and CDR2 FQNEAQ come from the germline V gene (reference sequence). This CDR3 is built from 11 residues. The CDR3 loop is CASSTPGQVAV. The CDR3 DNA is TGTGCCAGCAGCACCCCGGGACAGGTAGCGGTC.

The chain has TRBV4-2 and TRBJ1-2; TRBD1 matches 7 bases. Germline V gives CDR1 LGHNA, CDR2 YNFKEQ. The CDR3 totals 15 residues. The trim removed 4 bases at V and 5 bases at J, leaving 10 bases unmatched. The CDR3 loop reads CASSPGQARGYGYTF. The CDR3 bases are TGTGCCAGCAGCCCCGGACAGGCGAGGGGTTATGGCTACACCTTC.

For the CDR3, the DNA is TGTGCCAGTAGTACGGGGGGTAGATCCAATTCACCCCTCCACTTT. It is translated as CASSTGGRSNSPLHF. The J gene is TRBJ1-6, the V gene TRBV19; D is perhaps TRBD1 (5 bases). The CDR3 spans 15 residues. V was clipped by 4 bases and J by 7 bases, with 14 bases between them. CDR1 LNHDA and CDR2 SQIVND come from the germline V gene (reference sequence). The full variable domain, completed using reference TRBV19 and TRBJ1-6, is DGGITQSPKYLFRKEGQNVTLSCEQNLNHDAMYWYRQDPGQGLRLIYYSQIVNDFQKGDIAEGYSVSREKKESFPLTVTSAQKNPTAFYLCASSTGGRSNSPLHFGNGTRLTVT.

The chain uses TRBV6-6 and TRBJ2-7; D is ambiguous. Between the trimmed V and J ends, which lost 4 bases and 0 bases, there was a span of 10 bases. The CDR3 extends over 14 amino acids. CDR1 and CDR2 from the germline V gene are MNHNY and SVGAGI (reference sequence). The DNA for the CDR3 is TGTGCCAGCAGTTTGCAGGTCAGCTCCTACGAGCAGTACTTC. Protein: CASSLQVSSYEQYF.

The chain employs TRBV5-4 and TRBJ1-2; a possible D gene is TRBD1 (6 bases). V was shortened by 3 bases and J by 5 bases, with 17 bases between the two germline ends. CDR3 length: 15 amino acids. Per germline, CDR1 SGHNT and CDR2 YYREEE (reference sequence). The CDR3 reads CASSWEPDSPYGYTF. The CDR3 DNA reads as TGTGCCAGCAGCTGGGAGCCGGACAGCCCTTATGGCTACACCTTC. Combining the CDR3 with reference TRBV5-4 and TRBJ1-2 gives the whole variable domain ETGVTQSPTHLIKTRGQQVTLRCSSQSGHNTVSWYQQALGQGPQFIFQYYREEENGRGNFPPRFSGLQFPNYSSELNVNALELDDSALYLCASSWEPDSPYGYTFGSGTRLTVV.